This T cell receptor (beta chain) comes out of a study of cytomegalovirus exposure and HLA in healthy donors. This CDR3 spans 16 amino acids. Germline-derived CDR1 and CDR2 are LGHNA and YNFKEQ. Trimming removed 0 bases from V and 0 bases from J, with 12 bases in between. In the PCR, 60 Vbeta and 13 Jbeta primers were used. Some clones are missing from TCRdb's copy, which holds only in-frame ones; the method was immunoSEQ multiplex PCR. The sample yields 70,000 or so clones, about 80% seen once. With regard to this clone: Its antigen is currently unknown.

Study-level points and caveats: In an earlier analysis, in some 500 donors, most V segments appeared productive either ~87% or ~30% of the time.

The source material was PBMCs. The receptor comes from a young man in good health and CMV-seropositive. The V call is TRBV4-2, the J call TRBJ2-7; possible D gene TRBD1, 5 bases. For the CDR3, the DNA is TGTGCCAGCAGCCAAGATAGTACAGGCAGCTCCTACGAGCAGTACTTC. Translating it yields CASSQDSTGSSYEQYF.